This passage covers 15 T cell receptor beta chains from one sample sequenced in a study. TCRdb itself ran the RT-PCR reads through MiXCR, one entry per CDR3 protein. The sample has more than 600,000 distinct CDR3 sequences, approximately 15% seen once. Sequenced input: memory CD4+ T cells from blood. These receptors all stem from a female donor in good health, serving as a healthy control.

The chain uses TRBV12-3 or TRBV12-4 and TRBJ2-7; D is uncertain. Trimming stripped 8 bases from V and 0 bases from J, with 8 bases between. The CDR3 loop spans 12 amino acids. The CDR3 here is CASGVLSYEQYF. CDR3 nucleotide sequence: TGTGCCAGCGGTGTTCTCTCCTACGAGCAGTACTTC.

Only a few counts were recorded for this clonotype. The chain links TRBV7-8 to TRBJ2-1, with 10 positions matching TRBD2. The junction had 7 bases not matched to a gene; V was cut back by 6 bases and J by 8 bases. The germline gives CDR1 SGHVS, CDR2 FQNEAQ. CDR3 size: 14 residues. This CDR3 reads CASRPSGSIDEQFF. The CDR3 nucleotides are TGTGCCAGCAGACCTAGCGGGAGCATTGATGAGCAGTTCTTC.

This sequence joins TRBV9 and TRBJ1-4; D unclear. From germline, CDR1 is SGDLS and CDR2 YYNGEE. Trimming left V 0 bases short and J 5 bases short, with 5 bases between. The CDR3 is made up of 13 amino acids. CDR3 DNA: TGTGCCAGCAGCGTAGAATTGAATGAAAAACTGTTTTTT. Its translation is CASSVELNEKLFF.

This rearrangement joins TRBV9 to TRBJ1-4; D uncertain. Germline assignment: CDR1 SGDLS and CDR2 YYNGEE. This CDR3 has 15 amino acids. V lost 0 bases and J lost 2, with 8 bases in between. This CDR3 is CASSVVGLTNEKLFF. The CDR3 nucleotides are TGTGCCAGCAGCGTAGTGGGTTTGACTAATGAAAAACTGTTTTTT.

This clonotype appeared many times. This chain connects TRBV12-3 or TRBV12-4 to TRBJ1-1, with 9 bases fitting TRBD1. CDR3 length: 13 residues. Trimming at V came to 3 bases and at J to 5 bases, leaving 1 base not matched to a gene. CDR3 loop: CASSFDRGTEAFF. CDR3 coding DNA: TGTGCCAGCAGTTTCGACAGGGGGACTGAAGCTTTCTTT.

The gene calls are TRBV18 and TRBJ1-5; D ambiguous. This CDR3 is 14 amino acids long. Trimming took 6 bases from V and 5 from J, leaving 14 bases between them. Germline V CDR1 and CDR2: KGHSH, LQKENI. The CDR3 coding sequence is TGTGCCAGCTCGCCCCGGGAAGGAGATCAGCCCCAGCATTTT. Its translation is CASSPREGDQPQHF.

Only a few counts were recorded for this clonotype. This sequence joins TRBV9 and TRBJ2-1; D ambiguous. Germline CDR1 is SGDLS and CDR2 is YYNGEE. Trimming pared 0 bases from V and 3 bases from J, leaving 10 bases between. This CDR3 region has 15 residues. CDR3 protein: CASSVGLVDYNEQFF. The CDR3 DNA follows: TGTGCCAGCAGCGTAGGGCTAGTTGACTACAATGAGCAGTTCTTC.

This clonotype was observed at least ten times. This chain joins TRBV29-1 and TRBJ2-5, with 9 positions matching TRBD2. V gave up 3 bases and J gave up 5 bases; unmatched junction bases: 4. Germline V gene data show CDR1 as SQVTM and CDR2 as ANQGSEA. The CDR3 runs 13 residues. The CDR3 region is CSVDPAGGETQYF. CDR3 coding DNA: TGCAGCGTTGATCCCGCGGGAGGGGAGACCCAGTACTTC.

The rearrangement uses TRBV7-2 and TRBJ2-1, with D perhaps matching TRBD2 (6 bases). Germline CDR1 is SGHTA and CDR2 is FQGNSA. The CDR3 sequence is 14 residues long. V was clipped by 10 bases and J by 4 bases, with 17 bases between them. The CDR3 is CATTAAGVYNEQFF. CDR3 sequence (DNA): TGTGCCACCACGGCAGCGGGCGTTTACAATGAGCAGTTCTTC.

This clonotype was counted a few times. The chain combines TRBV5-1 with TRBJ2-4; 9 bases line up with TRBD1. The CDR3 length is 14 residues. Germline V CDR1 and CDR2: SGHRS, YFSETQ. The junction had 6 bases not matched to a gene; V was cut back by 3 bases and J by 8 bases. CDR3 region: CASSYTGGKDIQYF. CDR3 DNA: TGCGCCAGCAGCTACACAGGGGGCAAGGACATTCAGTACTTC.

The rearrangement links TRBV3-1 to TRBJ1-1; D ambiguous. The ends were cut back, 0 bases at V and 4 bases at J, with 15 bases in the middle. The CDR3 contains 16 residues. CDR1 LGHDT and CDR2 YNNKEL come from the germline V gene (reference sequence). The CDR3 sequence: CASSQDRHGWGTEAFF. CDR3 bases: TGTGCCAGCAGCCAAGACCGACACGGTTGGGGCACTGAAGCTTTCTTT.

The chain is built from TRBV5-1 and TRBJ1-2; possibly TRBD1 for D (5 bases). Germline V gene sequence: CDR1 SGHRS, CDR2 YFSETQ. The CDR3 consists of 14 residues. V lost 4 bases and J lost 8, with 18 bases in between. CDR3 DNA sequence: TGCGCCAGCAGCCGGGGGACCGTCGGTGAGGGCTACACCTTC. Translation gives CASSRGTVGEGYTF. The whole variable domain, filled in from reference TRBV5-1 and TRBJ1-2, reads KAGVTQTPRYLIKTRGQQVTLSCSPISGHRSVSWYQQTPGQGLQFLFEYFSETQRNKGNFPGRFSGRQFSNSRSEMNVSTLELGDSALYLCASSRGTVGEGYTFGSGTRLTVV.

The V call is TRBV18, the J call TRBJ1-1, with D perhaps matching TRBD1 (6 bases). V was trimmed by 3 bases and J by 2 bases, leaving 19 bases between them. The CDR3 loop spans 17 amino acids. CDR1 is KGHSH and CDR2 is LQKENI in the germline V gene. CDR3 region: CASSPPGAGGRNTEAFF. DNA for the CDR3: TGTGCCAGCTCACCCCCGGGAGCGGGGGGCCGAAACACTGAAGCTTTCTTT.

This chain uses TRBV25-1 with TRBJ2-2; D is unresolved. Germline CDR1 MGHDK, CDR2 SYGVNS. The CDR3 has 12 amino acids. Trimming removed 2 bases from V and 8 bases from J, with 6 bases in between. The CDR3 reads CASSEVGGELFF. In DNA form, the CDR3 reads TGTGCCAGCAGTGAAGTTGGTGGGGAGCTGTTTTTT.

This clonotype appeared a few times. This rearrangement joins TRBV7-2 to TRBJ1-2; 7 bases line up with TRBD1. There are 14 residues in the CDR3. Trimming cost V 5 bases and J 6 bases; bases outside gene matches: 9. CDR1 and CDR2 from the germline V gene are SGHTA and FQGNSA. The CDR3 coding sequence is TGTGCCAGCAGCACGAGGCAGGGGGGCCATGGCTACACCTTC. Protein product: CASSTRQGGHGYTF.